A single sample gave rise to the 11 T cell receptor beta chains below, sequenced in a study of blood T cell repertoires in COVID-19. Using immunoSEQ multiplex PCR, the repertoire was profiled, and TCRdb retains in-frame clones only, with some absent. The sample shows roughly 670,000 clones, approximately 90% of them seen only once. Sequenced material: peripheral blood. These receptors were taken from a young woman with acute or convalescent COVID-19.

The chain joins TRBV21-1 to TRBJ1-1; TRBD1, the table's D call, lacks a check against the DNA. TRBV21-1 is given as a pseudogene. The CDR3 sequence is 16 residues long. The CDR3 loop is CASSQGSGQANTEAFF. CDR3 nucleotide sequence: TGTGCCAGCAGCCAAGGGTCCGGACAAGCGAACACTGAAGCTTTCTTT.

The chain uses TRBV29-1 and TRBJ1-1; the D gene is possibly TRBD1 (5 bases). The CDR3 runs to 13 residues. Germline values: CDR1 SQVTM, CDR2 ANQGSEA. Deletions cut 6 bases from V and 1 base from J, with 12 bases between. Here the CDR3 reads CSVRGIGNTEAFF. As DNA, the CDR3 is TGCAGCGTGCGGGGGATAGGGAACACTGAAGCTTTCTTT.

This sequence joins TRBV7-2 and TRBJ1-5, with 9 bases fitting TRBD1. The V and J ends lost 5 bases and 3 bases, in that order; junction bases with no gene match: 5. The CDR3 has 15 amino acids. Germline loops: CDR1 SGHTA, CDR2 FQGNSA. CDR3 sequence: CASSPRDRDNQPQHF. For the CDR3, the DNA is TGTGCCAGCAGCCCCCGGGACAGGGACAATCAGCCCCAGCATTTT.

The DNA for the CDR3 is TGTGCCAGCAGCTCCCAGGGCAATTCACCCCTCCACTTT. Amino acid sequence: CASSSQGNSPLHF. The chain joins TRBV5-8 to TRBJ1-6; weak D call: TRBD1 (5 bases). Germline assignment: CDR1 SGHTS and CDR2 YDEGEE. V was trimmed by 3 bases and J by 7 bases, leaving 8 bases between them. This CDR3 has 13 residues.

This chain joins TRBV19 and TRBJ2-5, with a weak D call TRBD1 (5 bases). Per the germline V gene, CDR1 is LNHDA and CDR2 is SQIVND (reference sequence). V shed 0 bases and J shed 4 bases, with 6 bases lying between them. The CDR3 contains 13 residues. DNA of the CDR3: TGTGCCAGTAGTATAGATCAGGGAGAGACCCAGTACTTC. This gives the protein CASSIDQGETQYF.

This clone was seen once. The chain joins TRBV2 to TRBJ2-7; possibly TRBD1 for D (6 bases). The CDR3 consists of 15 residues. The V end was cut by 7 bases, the J end by 3 bases, with 19 bases between. CDR1 and CDR2 from the germline V gene are SNHLY and FYNNEI. The CDR3 loop reads CASKKRDTLYYEQYF. The CDR3 DNA sequence: TGTGCCAGCAAAAAACGGGACACCTTATACTACGAGCAGTACTTC.

The V and J genes are TRBV11-2 and TRBJ1-1; 9 bases line up with TRBD1. Germline V gives CDR1 SGHAT, CDR2 FQNNGV. Trimming at V came to 0 bases and at J to 4 bases, leaving 9 bases not matched to a gene. The CDR3 is 17 amino acids. This CDR3 is CASSLELQGADGTEAFF. The CDR3 nucleotides read TGTGCCAGCAGCTTAGAACTACAGGGGGCTGATGGCACTGAAGCTTTCTTT. The full variable domain, rest sourced from reference TRBV11-2 and TRBJ1-1, is EAGVAQSPRYKIIEKRQSVAFWCNPISGHATLYWYQQILGQGPKLLIQFQNNGVVDDSQLPKDRFSAERLKGVDSTLKIQPAKLEDSAVYLCASSLELQGADGTEAFFGQGTRLTVV.

The chain joins TRBV25-1 to TRBJ1-3; D remains unclear. V lost 1 base to trimming and J lost 4 bases, with 14 bases between them. The CDR3 extends over 16 amino acids. Germline values: CDR1 MGHDK, CDR2 SYGVNS. CDR3 coding DNA: TGTGCCAGCAGTGAATCGGGATTGGGCAGAGGAAACACCATATATTTT. Translating it yields CASSESGLGRGNTIYF.

V is TRBV19 and J is TRBJ2-3, with 9 bases fitting TRBD2. The germline V gene encodes CDR1 LNHDA and CDR2 SQIVND (reference sequence). The CDR3 covers 17 residues. V was pared by 7 bases and J by 1 base, with 12 bases of the junction left unmatched. The CDR3 nucleotides are TGTGCCAGTACCCCAGGGGTAGCGGGGGATGGCACAGATACGCAGTATTTT. The encoded protein is CASTPGVAGDGTDTQYF. The variable domain in full, with the rest retrieved from reference TRBV19 and TRBJ2-3, is DGGITQSPKYLFRKEGQNVTLSCEQNLNHDAMYWYRQDPGQGLRLIYYSQIVNDFQKGDIAEGYSVSREKKESFPLTVTSAQKNPTAFYLCASTPGVAGDGTDTQYFGPGTRLTVL.

The chain joins TRBV7-9 to TRBJ2-1, with TRBD2 matching 10 bases. The CDR3 runs to 15 residues. CDR1 is SEHNR and CDR2 is FQNEAQ in the germline V gene (reference sequence). The V gene end was trimmed by 1 base and the J gene end by 8 bases; junction bases not matched to a gene: 5. The CDR3 DNA follows: TGTGCCAGCAGCTTAGTAGCTAGCGGGGGAGATGAGCAGTTCTTC. Translating it yields CASSLVASGGDEQFF. Filled out from reference TRBV7-9 and TRBJ2-1, the complete variable domain reads DTGVSQNPRHKITKRGQNVTFRCDPISEHNRLYWYRQTLGQGPEFLTYFQNEAQLEKSRLLSDRFSAERPKGSFSTLEIQRTEQGDSAMYLCASSLVASGGDEQFFGPGTRLTVL.

CDR3: CASSQDWGGGTNEKLFF. CDR3 DNA sequence: TGCGCCAGCAGCCAAGATTGGGGCGGGGGTACTAATGAAAAACTGTTTTTT. V is TRBV4-3 and J is TRBJ1-4; TRBD1 might be the D (5 bases). The V gene's germline CDR1 is LGHNA and CDR2 YSLEER. The CDR3 length is 17 residues. V lost 0 bases and J 2 bases, leaving 13 bases between the germline ends.